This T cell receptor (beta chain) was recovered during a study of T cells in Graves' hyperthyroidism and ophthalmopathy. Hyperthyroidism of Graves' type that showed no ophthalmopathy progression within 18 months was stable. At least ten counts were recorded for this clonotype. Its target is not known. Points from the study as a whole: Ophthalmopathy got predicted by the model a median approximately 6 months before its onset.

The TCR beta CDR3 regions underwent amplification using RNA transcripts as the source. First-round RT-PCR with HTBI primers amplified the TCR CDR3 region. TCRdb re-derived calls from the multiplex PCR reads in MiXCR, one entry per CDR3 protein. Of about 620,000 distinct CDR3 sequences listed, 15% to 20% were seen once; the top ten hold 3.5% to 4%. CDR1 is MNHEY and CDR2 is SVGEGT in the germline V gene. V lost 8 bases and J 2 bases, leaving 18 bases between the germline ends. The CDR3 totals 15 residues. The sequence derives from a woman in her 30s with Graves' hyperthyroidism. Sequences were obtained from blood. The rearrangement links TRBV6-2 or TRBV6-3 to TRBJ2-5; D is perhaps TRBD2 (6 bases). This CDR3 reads CASGWTGLNQETQYF. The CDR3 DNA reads TGTGCCAGCGGCTGGACGGGACTTAATCAAGAGACCCAGTACTTC.